A single T cell receptor beta chain is shown here with its context. Sequenced by immunoSEQ multiplex PCR; TCRdb stores in-frame clones only, minus some. The sample consists of 100,000 to 150,000 clones, 88% of them appearing once. The data belong to a study of blood T cell repertoires in COVID-19. The CDR3 totals 16 residues. V lost 6 bases, J lost 3 bases, and 10 bases stayed unmatched. CDR1 SNHLY and CDR2 FYNNEI come from the germline V gene. The genes are TRBV2 and TRBJ2-1; 8 nucleotides align to TRBD1. The TCR comes from a man aged 50-60 years with acute or convalescent COVID-19. The specimen was peripheral blood. The CDR3 loop reads CASSPRTGQYYNEQFF. The CDR3 bases are TGTGCCAGCAGCCCTAGGACAGGGCAATACTACAATGAGCAGTTCTTC. Drawing the rest from reference TRBV2 and TRBJ2-1, the complete variable domain is EPEVTQTPSHQVTQMGQEVILRCVPISNHLYFYWYRQILGQKVEFLVSFYNNEISEKSEIFDDQFSVERPDGSNFTLKIRSTKLEDSAMYFCASSPRTGQYYNEQFFGPGTRLTVL.